This T cell receptor beta chain was retrieved from a study of blood T cell repertoires in COVID-19. Whole-study context: Specimens from acute and convalescent COVID-19 originated in the United States, Italy and Spain.

Authors' analysis steps: Estimates of nucleated cell counts were drawn from the amplification of reference gene primers. Clones were sequenced by immunoSEQ multiplex PCR, and TCRdb holds only the in-frame ones, with some missing. V and J calls and clone size follow that table, whereas D and trimming were derived from the DNA. This table has around 220,000 clones, over 75% appearing once. This CDR3 contains 13 residues. Per germline, CDR1 MGHRA and CDR2 YSYEKL. The V end was cut by 3 bases, the J end by 6 bases, with 9 bases between. This clone came up once. Sequenced input: peripheral blood. The chain couples TRBV4-1 to TRBJ2-1, with D uncertain. This receptor was identified in a human donor in a cohort sampled during active COVID-19. The CDR3 reads CASSHRLANEQFF. CDR3 coding DNA: TGCGCCAGCAGCCATAGACTGGCCAATGAGCAGTTCTTC.